This TCR beta chain was sequenced in a study of T cells after yellow fever vaccination. Study results and caveats: Across the CD4 and CD8 compartments, a small share of clonotypes was present in both.

TCRdb re-called the 5' RACE reads with MiXCR, one entry per CDR3 protein. The sample shows hundreds of thousands of distinct CDR3 sequences, 3.6% of them seen only once. From germline, CDR1 is SGHRS and CDR2 YFSETQ. Trimming stripped 0 bases from V and 4 bases from J, with 13 bases between. The CDR3 covers 15 residues. In its sample, this clonotype was seen many times. Its matching antigen is unknown. The genes are TRBV5-1 and TRBJ1-1, with D tentatively TRBD1 (5 bases). The sequenced sample was PBMCs, obtained on the day of the yellow fever booster vaccination. This clonotype was obtained from a man younger than 35 who received the YFV17D yellow fever vaccine. This chain's CDR3 is CASSLGRTGLTEAFF. The CDR3 region has the DNA TGCGCCAGCAGCTTGGGGCGAACAGGACTCACTGAAGCTTTCTTT.